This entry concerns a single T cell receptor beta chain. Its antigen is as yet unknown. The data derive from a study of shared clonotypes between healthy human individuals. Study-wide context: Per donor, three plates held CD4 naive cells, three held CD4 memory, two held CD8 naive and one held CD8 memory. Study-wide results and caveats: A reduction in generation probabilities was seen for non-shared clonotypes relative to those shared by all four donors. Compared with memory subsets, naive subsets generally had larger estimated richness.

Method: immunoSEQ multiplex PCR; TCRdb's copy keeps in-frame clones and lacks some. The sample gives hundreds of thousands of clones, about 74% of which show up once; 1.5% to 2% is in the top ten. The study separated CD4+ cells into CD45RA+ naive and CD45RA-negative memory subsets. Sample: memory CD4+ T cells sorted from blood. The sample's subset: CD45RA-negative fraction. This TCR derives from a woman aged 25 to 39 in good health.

The chain's CDR3 is CASSFFGGGGNQPQHF. The CDR3 DNA reads TGTGCCAGCAGTTTTTTCGGAGGGGGCGGCAATCAGCCCCAGCATTTT. The J gene is TRBJ1-5, the V gene TRBV6-5, with TRBD1 matching over 7 bases. There are 16 residues in the CDR3. V was clipped by 4 bases and J by 2 bases; unmatched bases: 8. The V gene's germline CDR1 is MNHEY and CDR2 SVGAGI.